Reported below is one TCR beta chain. The target antigen is unknown. The sample providers were healthy Caucasian people from Russia, aged roughly 6 to 90. This sample was included in a study of blood T cells in healthy people across ages. Study outcomes and limitations: Estimates drawn from one million T cells were deemed to understate diversity. Significant beta diversity loss was already apparent by age about 39, declining roughly linearly.

A sample-barcoded 5' primer and a J-beta primer mix were used in a second PCR of roughly 7 to 11 cycles. From the 5' RACE reads, TCRdb called clonotypes with MiXCR, one entry per CDR3 protein. The sample shows under 2,000,000 distinct CDR3 sequences, approximately 50% of them seen only once. Germline values: CDR1 DFQATT, CDR2 SNEGSKA (reference sequence). Deletions cut 3 bases from V and 2 bases from J, with 13 bases between. The CDR3 length is 14 residues. Sequenced: blood. J is TRBJ1-2 and V is TRBV20-1, with D possibly being TRBD1 (6 bases). The clonotype originates from a woman aged 35 to 49 in good health. The chain's CDR3 is CSASIRTANYGYTF. The CDR3 DNA reads as TGCAGTGCTAGTATCCGGACAGCAAACTATGGCTACACCTTC.